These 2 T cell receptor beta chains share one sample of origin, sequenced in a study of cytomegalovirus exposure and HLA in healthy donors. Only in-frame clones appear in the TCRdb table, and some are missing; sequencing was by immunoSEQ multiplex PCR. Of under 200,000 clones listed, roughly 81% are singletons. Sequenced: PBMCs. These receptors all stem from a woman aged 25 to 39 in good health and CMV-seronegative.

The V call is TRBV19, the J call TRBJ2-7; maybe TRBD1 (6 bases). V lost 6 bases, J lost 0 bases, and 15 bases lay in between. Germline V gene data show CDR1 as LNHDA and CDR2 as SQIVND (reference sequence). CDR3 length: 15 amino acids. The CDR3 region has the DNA TGTGCCAGTAGCAAACCAGGGGCAGTCTCCTACGAGCAGTACTTC. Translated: CASSKPGAVSYEQYF.

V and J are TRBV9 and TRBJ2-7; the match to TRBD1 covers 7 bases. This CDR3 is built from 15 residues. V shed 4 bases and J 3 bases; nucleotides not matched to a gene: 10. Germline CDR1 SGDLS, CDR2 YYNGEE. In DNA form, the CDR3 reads TGTGCCAGCAGCCTAGGGGGCTTCAAAGGCTACGAGCAGTACTTC. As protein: CASSLGGFKGYEQYF.